These 7 T cell receptor beta chains originate from one sample sequenced in a study of T-cell memory formation after mild COVID-19. Each CDR3 protein gets one entry after TCRdb re-called the 5' RACE reads with MiXCR. This table has 350,000 or so distinct CDR3 sequences, about 20% appearing once. The sequencing input was PBMCs or a T cell subset sorted from them (not recorded which). Receptors were obtained from a man aged 18 to 29 who had mild COVID-19 (a few samples of this study predate the infection). Cell type and time point are not known.

In this sample, this clonotype turned up a few times. The gene calls are TRBV12-3 or TRBV12-4 and TRBJ1-5; D uncertain. V lost 5 bases, J lost 9 bases, and 14 bases lay in between. The CDR3 loop spans 13 amino acids. CDR3 loop: CASSTAWGGPQHF. For the CDR3, the DNA is TGTGCCAGCAGTACAGCCTGGGGAGGGCCCCAGCATTTT.

The chain carries TRBV6-5 and TRBJ2-3, with 8 bases that match TRBD2. Germline assignment: CDR1 MNHEY and CDR2 SVGAGI. The CDR3 loop spans 15 amino acids. V was pared by 0 bases and J by 6 bases, with 5 bases of the junction left unmatched. The CDR3 is CASSYSGLAADTQYF. The CDR3 DNA follows: TGTGCCAGCAGTTACTCCGGACTAGCCGCTGATACGCAGTATTTT.

The chain combines TRBV20-1 with TRBJ2-2; D call uncertain. CDR1 is DFQATT and CDR2 is SNEGSKA in the germline V gene (reference sequence). Trimming took 6 bases from V and 6 from J, leaving 14 bases between them. The length of the CDR3 is 13 residues. CDR3 region: CSAPTQTAGELFF. The CDR3 coding sequence is TGCAGTGCACCGACACAGACGGCCGGGGAGCTGTTTTTT.

V gene TRBV7-2 combines with J gene TRBJ1-2; 12 positions agree with TRBD1. Germline CDR1 and CDR2: SGHTA and FQGNSA. V lost 6 bases, J lost 6 bases, and 14 bases stayed unmatched. The CDR3 sequence is 17 residues long. DNA of the CDR3: TGTGCCAGCAGGTCTAGGGACAGGGGGCTTCGTTCTGATGGCTACACCTTC. It translates to CASRSRDRGLRSDGYTF.

This clonotype was seen at least ten times. This chain uses TRBV4-2 with TRBJ1-5; D might be TRBD1 (6 bases). Germline values: CDR1 LGHNA, CDR2 YNFKEQ. The V end was cut by 1 base, the J end by 9 bases, with 10 bases between. The CDR3 totals 13 residues. The CDR3 is CASSQGQERPQHF. The CDR3 region has the DNA TGTGCCAGCAGCCAAGGACAGGAGAGGCCCCAGCATTTT.

The V gene is TRBV7-9, the J gene TRBJ2-7; D call uncertain. CDR1 is SEHNR, CDR2 FQNEAQ, per germline (reference sequence). CDR3 length: 17 residues. V was trimmed by 0 bases and J by 0 bases, leaving 15 bases between them. The CDR3 sequence: CASSLALSQISSYEQYF. In DNA form, the CDR3 reads TGTGCCAGCAGCTTAGCGCTAAGTCAGATAAGCTCCTACGAGCAGTACTTC.

For the CDR3, the DNA is TGTGCCAGCAGTCGACAGAGGAATTACGAGCAGTACTTC. As protein: CASSRQRNYEQYF. The chain is built from TRBV12-3 or TRBV12-4 and TRBJ2-7; D possibly corresponds to TRBD1 (5 bases). This CDR3 comprises 13 residues. Trimming cost V 5 bases and J 4 bases, with 12 bases left between them.